Below, 5 T cell receptor beta chains from the same sample are listed, as sequenced in a study of CD8+ T cells in alopecia areata. RNA extraction was followed by reverse transcription into cDNA, which acted as the sequencing template. Profiling relied on immunoSEQ multiplex PCR, and the TCRdb table lists in-frame clones only, not all of them. The sample lists 100,000 to 130,000 clones, over 80% occurring once. Treatment defined: oral pan-JAK inhibitor, 5-10 mg twice daily. The sample was CD8+ T cells sorted from blood, taken at week 24, from a patient treated with tofacitinib. The receptor source for this set is a human donor with alopecia areata.

CDR3 nucleotides: TGCGCCAGCAGCTTGGTGGGAGCGGGGGCCTTGAGGGAGCAGTACTTC. Protein sequence: CASSLVGAGALREQYF. This chain links TRBV5-1 with TRBJ2-7, with TRBD2 identical over 8 bases. Germline CDR1 reads SGHRS; CDR2 reads YFSETQ. V was pared by 0 bases and J by 7 bases, with 12 bases of the junction left unmatched. The length of the CDR3 is 16 residues.

The rearrangement joins TRBV11-2 to TRBJ2-4, with D possibly being TRBD1 (5 bases). Deletions cut 3 bases from V and 5 bases from J, with 11 bases between. Germline V gives CDR1 SGHAT, CDR2 FQNNGV. This CDR3 is 14 amino acids long. The CDR3 coding sequence is TGTGCCAGCAGCTTCCCCCTGGGGCAAAACATTCAGTACTTC. Amino acid sequence: CASSFPLGQNIQYF.

The rearrangement joins TRBV5-8 to TRBJ2-7, with D unclear. This CDR3 has 17 residues. Germline lookup yields CDR1 SGHTS and CDR2 YDEGEE. V shed 0 bases and J shed 2 bases, with 18 bases lying between them. CDR3 nucleotide sequence: TGTGCCAGCAGCTTGGGCCTAAGCGTTTATCTGACCTACGAGCAGTACTTC. The encoded protein is CASSLGLSVYLTYEQYF.

In this sample, this clone turned up once. V usage is TRBV19 and J usage is TRBJ2-7; tentatively, D is TRBD1 (5 bases). The CDR3 loop spans 16 amino acids. Germline V gene data show CDR1 as LNHDA and CDR2 as SQIVND (reference sequence). The V gene lost 4 bases and the J gene lost 3 bases, with 19 bases spanning the gap. CDR3 sequence (DNA): TGTGCCAGTAGTACAGGGCTTATGGCATCATTCTACGAGCAGTACTTC. Its protein is CASSTGLMASFYEQYF.

A single count supports this clone. V is TRBV13 and J is TRBJ2-3; 14 bases map to TRBD2. Germline V CDR1 and CDR2: PRHDT, FYEKMQ (reference sequence). V was pared by 1 base and J by 5 bases, with 5 bases of the junction left unmatched. The CDR3 spans 17 residues. This chain's CDR3 is CASSLVHGLAGGDTQYF. Written as DNA, the CDR3 is TGTGCCAGCAGCTTAGTCCACGGACTAGCGGGGGGAGATACGCAGTATTTT.